One sample yielded the 28 T cell receptor beta chains listed below, sequenced in a study of cytotoxic CD8 clonotypes in ibrutinib-treated CLL. Only in-frame clones appear in the TCRdb table, and some are missing; sequencing was by immunoSEQ multiplex PCR. The table lists some 25,000 clones, around two thirds of them singletons. The specimen comprised PBMCs, sampled at disease progression, from a patient treated with ibrutinib. The receptor set was obtained from a human donor with chronic lymphocytic leukemia.

The chain employs TRBV7-9 and TRBJ1-6, with 7 bases identical to TRBD1. With V trimmed by 5 bases and J by 4 bases, 2 bases remained unmatched. This CDR3 region has 14 residues. Germline CDR1 is SEHNR and CDR2 is FQNEAQ (reference sequence). This CDR3 reads CASSEGQYNSPLHF. Here the CDR3 DNA reads TGTGCCAGCAGCGAGGGACAGTATAATTCACCCCTCCACTTT.

The chain is built from TRBV7-9 and TRBJ2-7; D not certain. The CDR3 runs to 14 residues. Germline assignment: CDR1 SEHNR and CDR2 FQNEAQ (reference sequence). Trimming stripped 1 base from V and 1 base from J, with 8 bases between. CDR3 DNA sequence: TGTGCCAGCAGCTTAGTGGCGGATTCCTACGAGCAGTACTTC. Its translation is CASSLVADSYEQYF.

A few counts support this clone. J is TRBJ1-6 and V is TRBV6-5; D is uncertain. V gave up 6 bases and J gave up 6 bases, with 6 bases separating them. Per the germline V gene, CDR1 is MNHEY and CDR2 is SVGAGI. The length of the CDR3 is 12 residues. This chain's CDR3 is CASRSPNSPLHF. CDR3 nucleotides: TGTGCCAGCAGATCGCCTAATTCACCCCTCCACTTT.

V gene TRBV6-1 combines with J gene TRBJ1-4; TRBD1 matches 7 bases. The CDR3 sequence is 13 residues long. J gave up 10 bases and V 6 bases, and 8 bases lay outside the gene matches. Germline-derived CDR1 and CDR2 are MNHNS and SASEGT. The CDR3 loop is CASSRDSEGKLFF. As DNA, the CDR3 is TGTGCCAGCAGCCGGGACAGCGAGGGAAAACTGTTTTTT.

The chain joins TRBV5-6 to TRBJ2-6; maybe TRBD2 (5 bases). Germline loops: CDR1 SGHDT, CDR2 YYEEEE. V lost 0 bases, J lost 3 bases, and 10 bases lay in between. This CDR3 has 16 amino acids. The DNA of the CDR3 is TGTGCCAGCAGCTTGGGGTGGGAGTTTGGGGCCAACGTCCTGACTTTC. It yields the protein CASSLGWEFGANVLTF.

This chain uses TRBV19 with TRBJ1-6; the match to TRBD1 covers 7 bases. The CDR3 is 15 amino acids. Germline CDR1 is LNHDA and CDR2 is SQIVND (reference sequence). Germline trimming cut 4 bases from V and 5 bases from J; bases unmatched to any gene: 5. The CDR3 sequence: CASSTPGQHNSPLHF. In DNA, the CDR3 is TGTGCCAGTAGTACACCGGGACAGCATAATTCACCCCTCCACTTT.

The J gene is TRBJ1-6, the V gene TRBV5-5; D remains unclear. CDR1 is SGHKS, CDR2 YYEKEE, per germline (reference sequence). Trimming removed 0 bases from V and 10 bases from J, with 11 bases in between. The length of the CDR3 is 14 residues. The CDR3 loop is CASSLASLASPLHF. In nucleotides, the CDR3 is TGTGCCAGCAGCTTGGCCAGCCTGGCGTCACCCCTCCACTTT.

This chain connects TRBV4-3 to TRBJ1-5, with D possibly being TRBD1 (5 bases). Germline CDR1 reads LGHNA; CDR2 reads YSLEER. V was shortened by 1 base and J by 10 bases, with 14 bases between the two germline ends. The CDR3 runs to 14 residues. CDR3 bases: TGCGCCAGCAGCCAAGTTCCAGGGAGATACCCCCAGCATTTT. Protein sequence: CASSQVPGRYPQHF.

The chain links TRBV30 to TRBJ1-5; maybe TRBD1 (6 bases). CDR3 length: 14 residues. CDR1 and CDR2 from the germline V gene are GTSNPN and SVGIG (reference sequence). V was shortened by 2 bases and J by 0 bases, with 8 bases between the two germline ends. CDR3 coding DNA: TGTGCCTGGAGTCAGGACAGTAGCAATCAGCCCCAGCATTTT. This encodes CAWSQDSSNQPQHF.

This sequence joins TRBV15 and TRBJ2-7, with 7 bases identical to TRBD1. CDR1 and CDR2 (germline): LNHNV, YYDKDF (reference sequence). The CDR3 spans 16 residues. V lost 0 bases and J lost 2; bases outside the gene matches: 7. The CDR3, as DNA: TGTGCCACCAGCAGAGATTTAGGGGACAGAGCCTACGAGCAGTACTTC. Its protein product is CATSRDLGDRAYEQYF.

The chain uses TRBV10-3 and TRBJ2-7; TRBD1 matches 7 bases. The V and J ends lost 6 bases and 1 base, in that order; junction bases with no gene match: 9. The CDR3 has 15 amino acids. Germline CDR1 ENHRY, CDR2 SYGVKD. The CDR3 bases are TGTGCCATCAGATCCGGGACAGCCGCTTCCTACGAGCAGTACTTC. Its protein is CAIRSGTAASYEQYF.

This clone was picked up one time. The V and J genes are TRBV2 and TRBJ2-3, with D perhaps being TRBD1 or TRBD2 (5 bases each). The germline gives CDR1 SNHLY, CDR2 FYNNEI. The CDR3 contains 11 residues. V gave up 4 bases and J gave up 10 bases, with 9 bases separating them. The CDR3 loop reads CASSGGISQYF. DNA of the CDR3: TGTGCCAGCAGTGGGGGGATCTCGCAGTATTTT.

V gene TRBV10-3 combines with J gene TRBJ1-1; possibly TRBD1 for D (6 bases). This CDR3 region has 12 residues. Germline lookup yields CDR1 ENHRY and CDR2 SYGVKD. V was trimmed by 5 bases and J by 3 bases, leaving 7 bases between them. As DNA, the CDR3 is TGTGCCATCAGTCAGGGGCACACTGAAGCTTTCTTT. Translating gives CAISQGHTEAFF.

The genes are TRBV7-9 and TRBJ1-4, with a tentative D call TRBD1 (6 bases). Per the germline V gene, CDR1 is SEHNR and CDR2 is FQNEAQ (reference sequence). The CDR3 is 16 residues long. V was trimmed by 1 base and J by 0 bases, leaving 9 bases between them. In DNA form, the CDR3 reads TGTGCCAGCAGCTTAGAAGGGGGTTCAACTAATGAAAAACTGTTTTTT. It translates to CASSLEGGSTNEKLFF.

The V gene is TRBV6-5, the J gene TRBJ2-3, with 7 bases fitting TRBD1. This CDR3 spans 14 amino acids. Germline trimming cut 3 bases from V and 5 bases from J; bases unmatched to any gene: 5. Germline CDR1 and CDR2: MNHEY and SVGAGI. CDR3 amino acids: CASSYWSGGDTQYF. CDR3 bases: TGTGCCAGCAGTTATTGGTCAGGGGGAGATACGCAGTATTTT.

The V gene is TRBV18, the J gene TRBJ1-5, with unresolved D. The CDR3 covers 13 residues. Per the germline V gene, CDR1 is KGHSH and CDR2 is LQKENI. The V end lost 3 bases, the J end lost 3 bases, and 6 bases lay between the germline ends. CDR3 sequence reads: CASSPDSNQPQHF. CDR3 bases: TGTGCCAGCTCACCGGATTCCAATCAGCCCCAGCATTTT.

This clone turned up a few times. This rearrangement joins TRBV4-1 to TRBJ1-5; D uncertain. This CDR3 contains 21 residues. V was clipped by 0 bases and J by 0 bases, with 24 bases between them. From germline, CDR1 is MGHRA and CDR2 YSYEKL. CDR3 residues: CASSQDPPEGQLRYSNQPQHF. The DNA for the CDR3 is TGCGCCAGCAGCCAAGATCCCCCGGAAGGCCAGCTACGTTATAGCAATCAGCCCCAGCATTTT.

Within the sample, this clone is medium-sized. The chain couples TRBV6-6 to TRBJ1-3; D unresolved. CDR1 and CDR2 from the germline V gene are MNHNY and SVGAGI (reference sequence). V was shortened by 0 bases and J by 4 bases, with 10 bases between the two germline ends. CDR3 length: 15 amino acids. Here the CDR3 reads CASSYSGQDGNTIYF. CDR3 DNA: TGTGCCAGCAGTTACTCGGGCCAAGACGGAAACACCATATATTTT.

A few counts support this clone. V and J are TRBV10-1 and TRBJ2-2; 7 bases are shared with TRBD1. The CDR3 length is 15 residues. The V and J ends lost 6 bases and 7 bases, in that order; junction bases with no gene match: 11. The germline gives CDR1 WNHNN, CDR2 SYGVQD (reference sequence). The CDR3 DNA follows: TGCGCCAGCAGAAACCTACAGGGGCGGAACGGGGAGCTGTTTTTT. Its protein product is CASRNLQGRNGELFF.

This chain links TRBV7-2 with TRBJ2-5, with D unclear. The CDR3 spans 16 residues. Trimming pared 2 bases from V and 0 bases from J, leaving 13 bases between. Germline CDR1 and CDR2: SGHTA and FQGNSA. Written as DNA, the CDR3 is TGTGCCAGCAGCTTAATGAACGTCCCGTACCAAGAGACCCAGTACTTC. Translation gives CASSLMNVPYQETQYF. Based on the CDR3 plus reference TRBV7-2 and TRBJ2-5, the full variable domain is GAGVSQSPSNKVTEKGKDVELRCDPISGHTALYWYRQSLGQGLEFLIYFQGNSAPDKSGLPSDRFSAERTGGSVSTLTIQRTQQEDSAVYLCASSLMNVPYQETQYFGPGTRLLVL.

This clone occurred a few times. The rearrangement joins TRBV27 to TRBJ2-7, with 9 bases identical to TRBD2. The CDR3 is 16 residues long. Germline V CDR1 and CDR2: MNHEY, SMNVEV (reference sequence). Germline trimming cut 4 bases from V and 0 bases from J; bases unmatched to any gene: 7. This CDR3 reads CASSSKRGALSYEQYF. The CDR3 region has the DNA TGTGCCAGCAGTTCCAAGCGGGGGGCCCTCTCCTACGAGCAGTACTTC.

The chain recombines TRBV5-5 with TRBJ2-7; TRBD2 might be the D (5 bases). V lost 0 bases and J lost 3, with 13 bases in between. The CDR3 runs 15 residues. Germline-derived CDR1 and CDR2 are SGHKS and YYEKEE (reference sequence). CDR3 DNA: TGTGCCAGCAGCTTGGGCCTTCGGGATTTCTACGAGCAGTACTTC. It is translated as CASSLGLRDFYEQYF.

In DNA form, the CDR3 reads TGTGCCAGCAGCCTCTCCGGCTTAATACAAGAGACCCAGTACTTC. Its protein product is CASSLSGLIQETQYF. The rearrangement uses TRBV7-3 and TRBJ2-5; no clear D gene. The CDR3 sequence is 15 residues long. V was trimmed by 5 bases and J by 2 bases, leaving 15 bases between them. CDR1 and CDR2 from the germline V gene are SGHTA and FQGTGA.

The J gene is TRBJ2-2, the V gene TRBV6-6, with unresolved D. The CDR3 runs to 12 residues. The ends were cut back, 7 bases at V and 5 bases at J, with 8 bases in the middle. Germline V gene lookup returns CDR1 MNHNY and CDR2 SVGAGI (reference sequence). The CDR3 region has the DNA TGTGCCAGCATACGCAATACCGGGGAGCTGTTTTTT. It is translated as CASIRNTGELFF.

This clone was observed a single time. The gene calls are TRBV6-6 and TRBJ2-5, with D tentatively TRBD2 (6 bases). Germline CDR1 MNHNY, CDR2 SVGAGI (reference sequence). Trimming shortened V by 7 bases and J by 5 bases, and 20 bases separated the two germline ends. The CDR3 is 15 amino acids. Here the CDR3 reads CASKEAGRIKETQYF. In nucleotides, the CDR3 is TGTGCCAGCAAGGAAGCGGGTAGAATTAAGGAGACCCAGTACTTC.

This clone was recorded only once. This is likely a read error, given that the CDR3 carries no conserved phenylalanine or tryptophan at its end. The limits of the CDR3 on the DNA are not certain, so only TCRdb's listed CDR3 is given. The chain uses TRBV29-1 and TRBJ1-1; the D segment call TRBD1 is taken from the table without a DNA check. Both ends counted, the CDR3 spans 8 residues. Germline-derived CDR1 and CDR2 are SQVTM and ANQGSEA. The CDR3 is CSDGPFLV.

The genes are TRBV29-1 and TRBJ2-5; TRBD1 is a possible D gene (5 bases). Trimming cost V 5 bases and J 0 bases, with 13 bases left between them. This CDR3 spans 14 amino acids. Germline V lookup: CDR1 SQVTM, CDR2 ANQGSEA. CDR3 region: CSVMSATDQETQYF. The CDR3 coding sequence is TGCAGCGTTATGAGTGCGACAGACCAAGAGACCCAGTACTTC.

This chain uses TRBV19 with TRBJ2-7; D tentatively fits TRBD1 or TRBD2 (5 bases each). The CDR3 runs to 14 residues. The germline V gene has CDR1 LNHDA and CDR2 SQIVND (reference sequence). V was pared by 4 bases and J by 2 bases, with 12 bases between. DNA for the CDR3: TGTGCCAGTAGTAGGCCAGGGAGCACCTACGAGCAGTACTTC. Its protein is CASSRPGSTYEQYF. The full variable domain, with the rest looked up from reference TRBV19 and TRBJ2-7, is DGGITQSPKYLFRKEGQNVTLSCEQNLNHDAMYWYRQDPGQGLRLIYYSQIVNDFQKGDIAEGYSVSREKKESFPLTVTSAQKNPTAFYLCASSRPGSTYEQYFGPGTRLTVT.